Below, 22 T cell receptor beta chains from the same sample are listed, as sequenced in a study of shared clonotypes between healthy human individuals. Positively selected for CCR7, the CD45RO-negative cells used as naive CD8 cells excluded terminally differentiated effector memory CD45RA+ cells. Libraries were prepared by immunoSEQ multiplex PCR; TCRdb keeps only in-frame clonotypes and omits some of them. The table lists approximately 1.9 million clones, 93% of them singletons. The sample taken for sequencing was naive CD8+ T cells from PBMCs. All receptors derive from a young man in good health. Some clones in this sample may be carry-over from other donors' samples.

This chain joins TRBV5-6 and TRBJ1-6; tentative D call: TRBD1 (5 bases). CDR1 is SGHDT and CDR2 is YYEEEE in the germline V gene. The CDR3 loop spans 15 amino acids. Trimming shortened V by 4 bases and J by 7 bases, and 15 bases separated the two germline ends. CDR3 coding DNA: TGTGCCAGCAGCCCCGGGGCGCGTGGAAATTCACCCCTCCACTTT. Translating gives CASSPGARGNSPLHF.

This clone was seen a handful of times. The chain links TRBV7-9 to TRBJ1-2; 7 nucleotides match TRBD1. The germline gives CDR1 SEHNR, CDR2 FQNEAQ (reference sequence). V was pared by 3 bases and J by 2 bases, with 6 bases of the junction left unmatched. This CDR3 contains 15 residues. The CDR3 sequence is CASSLSDRMNYGYTF. CDR3 coding DNA: TGTGCCAGCAGCTTGTCGGACAGGATGAACTATGGCTACACCTTC.

The CDR3 sequence: CASSLEGGLTLLYGYTF. CDR3 DNA sequence: TGCGCCAGCAGCTTGGAAGGGGGCCTAACTCTCCTCTATGGCTACACCTTC. The chain has TRBV5-1 and TRBJ1-2, with 7 bases lining up with TRBD1. After removal of 0 bases from V and 4 bases from J, the junction contained 12 bases not matched to a gene. The germline V gene has CDR1 SGHRS and CDR2 YFSETQ. This CDR3 is built from 17 residues.

The J gene is TRBJ2-7, the V gene TRBV5-1, with 7 bases identical to TRBD1. The CDR3 is made up of 13 amino acids. Trimming cost V 4 bases and J 5 bases; bases outside gene matches: 6. CDR1 and CDR2 (germline): SGHRS, YFSETQ. The CDR3 DNA is TGCGCCAGCAGCCTTTCTACAGGGGACGAGCAGTACTTC. Translation: CASSLSTGDEQYF.

Here the CDR3 reads CASRPEGRDTDTQYF. CDR3 DNA: TGTGCCAGCAGGCCCGAAGGGCGGGACACAGATACGCAGTATTTT. This sequence joins TRBV7-9 and TRBJ2-3, with D possibly being TRBD2 (6 bases). The germline V and J ends were trimmed by 6 bases and 2 bases, with 15 bases remaining between them. Germline V CDR1 and CDR2: SEHNR, FQNEAQ (reference sequence). The CDR3 contains 15 residues. Drawing the rest from reference TRBV7-9 and TRBJ2-3, the complete variable domain is DTGVSQNPRHKITKRGQNVTFRCDPISEHNRLYWYRQTLGQGPEFLTYFQNEAQLEKSRLLSDRFSAERPKGSFSTLEIQRTEQGDSAMYLCASRPEGRDTDTQYFGPGTRLTVL.

This clone was seen a few times. The chain carries TRBV27 and TRBJ1-1; 9 nucleotides match TRBD1. The CDR3 is 15 residues long. V lost 4 bases, J lost 4 bases, and 7 bases stayed unmatched. The germline V gene encodes CDR1 MNHEY and CDR2 SMNVEV (reference sequence). As DNA, the CDR3 is TGTGCCAGCAGTTCATCCGGGACAGGGACCACTGAAGCTTTCTTT. Its protein product is CASSSSGTGTTEAFF.

The chain combines TRBV6-6 with TRBJ2-7; D possibly corresponds to TRBD2 (6 bases). CDR1 and CDR2 from the germline V gene are MNHNY and SVGAGI (reference sequence). Trimming removed 0 bases at V and 5 bases at J, with 11 bases between. This CDR3 comprises 14 residues. CDR3 amino acids: CASSYSGGWDEQYF. Here the CDR3 DNA reads TGTGCCAGCAGTTACTCGGGGGGTTGGGACGAGCAGTACTTC.

In its sample, this clone was seen a few times. The chain recombines TRBV4-1 with TRBJ2-2; no clear D. Germline V gene data show CDR1 as MGHRA and CDR2 as YSYEKL. This CDR3 contains 17 residues. V was shortened by 1 base and J by 4 bases, with 16 bases between the two germline ends. CDR3 protein: CASSQAAGGATTGELFF. Here the CDR3 DNA reads TGCGCCAGCAGCCAAGCCGCTGGCGGAGCCACCACCGGGGAGCTGTTTTTT.

The chain couples TRBV4-2 to TRBJ2-1; the match to TRBD2 covers 13 bases. CDR1 is LGHNA, CDR2 YNFKEQ, per germline. With V trimmed by 0 bases and J by 6 bases, 11 bases remained unmatched. The CDR3 spans 19 residues. This CDR3 is CASSQEFGTSGTRGNEQFF. The CDR3 DNA reads TGTGCCAGCAGCCAAGAATTTGGGACTAGCGGGACGCGCGGCAATGAGCAGTTCTTC.

The chain recombines TRBV11-2 with TRBJ1-1; TRBD1 agrees at 7 bases. With 2 bases clipped from V and 5 bases from J, the junction kept 8 bases outside the gene matches. This CDR3 is 15 amino acids long. Germline loops: CDR1 SGHAT, CDR2 FQNNGV. This CDR3 reads CASSLYDREVTEAFF. The CDR3 DNA follows: TGTGCCAGCAGCTTATACGACAGGGAGGTTACTGAAGCTTTCTTT. Full variable domain (missing parts from reference TRBV11-2 and TRBJ1-1): EAGVAQSPRYKIIEKRQSVAFWCNPISGHATLYWYQQILGQGPKLLIQFQNNGVVDDSQLPKDRFSAERLKGVDSTLKIQPAKLEDSAVYLCASSLYDREVTEAFFGQGTRLTVV.

This clone was observed once. Here the CDR3 reads CASSSQRLYGYTF. Written as DNA, the CDR3 is TGTGCCAGCAGCTCACAGCGGCTATATGGCTACACCTTC. The chain combines TRBV14 with TRBJ1-2; D is unresolved. Trimming stripped 5 bases from V and 5 bases from J, with 12 bases between. CDR1 is SGHDN and CDR2 is FVKESK in the germline V gene. The CDR3 runs to 13 residues.

The J gene is TRBJ2-7, the V gene TRBV30, with 9 bases fitting TRBD2. V lost 2 bases to trimming and J lost 5 bases; unmatched junction nucleotides: 13. Germline CDR1 is GTSNPN and CDR2 is SVGIG (reference sequence). The CDR3 has 16 residues. The chain's CDR3 is CAWSLSRLAGLHEQYF. As DNA, the CDR3 is TGTGCCTGGAGTTTATCCAGGCTAGCGGGACTTCACGAGCAGTACTTC.

As to this clone: The sample contains more than one DNA sequence encoding this CDR3. The V gene is TRBV27, the J gene TRBJ2-1; the match to TRBD1 covers 7 bases. Germline-derived CDR1 and CDR2 are MNHEY and SMNVEV (reference sequence). With V trimmed by 2 bases and J by 0 bases, 1 base remained unmatched. The CDR3 runs 15 residues. CDR3: CASSLRDSSYNEQFF. The DNA of the CDR3 is TGTGCCAGCAGTTTACGGGACAGCTCCTACAATGAGCAGTTCTTC.

A remark on this clone: No DNA is shown, since the ends of the CDR3 on it are uncertain; the CDR3 is the one TCRdb lists. V is TRBV6-7 and J is TRBJ1-1. TRBV6-7 is an ORF, with its function uncertain. The CDR3 is 13 residues long, ends included. The CDR3 loop reads CASSSGLNTEAFF.

The chain joins TRBV9 to TRBJ2-7, with 9 positions matching TRBD1. J gave up 2 bases and V 4 bases, and 7 bases lay outside the gene matches. The CDR3 sequence is 15 residues long. Germline V gives CDR1 SGDLS, CDR2 YYNGEE. The CDR3 nucleotides are TGTGCCAGCAGCAAGGGACAGGGACTTGCCTACGAGCAGTACTTC. It translates to CASSKGQGLAYEQYF.

The J gene is TRBJ1-1, the V gene TRBV19; D may be TRBD1 (5 bases). The ends were cut back, 9 bases at V and 1 base at J, with 15 bases in the middle. Germline CDR1 and CDR2: LNHDA and SQIVND (reference sequence). The CDR3 loop spans 14 amino acids. CDR3 bases: TGTGCCAGCATGTACAGGCCGGAGAACACTGAAGCTTTCTTT. Translating gives CASMYRPENTEAFF.

Comment on this clone: Other nucleotide sequences from this sample produce the same CDR3. V is TRBV7-2 and J is TRBJ2-7; 8 positions match TRBD1. The CDR3 extends over 15 amino acids. Trimming at V came to 4 bases and at J to 0 bases, leaving 5 bases not matched to a gene. The germline gives CDR1 SGHTA, CDR2 FQGNSA. In DNA, the CDR3 is TGTGCCAGCAGCTCAGGGACAGGCCTCTCCTACGAGCAGTACTTC. This translates into CASSSGTGLSYEQYF.

The chain combines TRBV25-1 with TRBJ2-1, with D perhaps matching TRBD1 or TRBD2 (5 bases each). The V and J ends lost 7 bases and 0 bases respectively, with 13 bases between them. Germline CDR1 is MGHDK and CDR2 is SYGVNS. This CDR3 is built from 15 residues. The CDR3 nucleotides are TGTGCCAGCATGATGAGGGGCAGCTCCTACAATGAGCAGTTCTTC. Amino acid sequence: CASMMRGSSYNEQFF.

The chain joins TRBV7-9 to TRBJ2-1; 12 nucleotides line up with TRBD2. Per germline, CDR1 SEHNR and CDR2 FQNEAQ (reference sequence). With 2 bases clipped from V and 8 bases from J, the junction kept 13 bases outside the gene matches. The CDR3 consists of 18 residues. CDR3 bases: TGTGCCAGCAGCTTAAGGCTAGCGGGAGGGGTCCTTTTCGATGAGCAGTTCTTC. Its translation: CASSLRLAGGVLFDEQFF.

This clone was seen more than once but under ten times. J is TRBJ2-1 and V is TRBV19, with a possible D match to TRBD1 (6 bases). From germline, CDR1 is LNHDA and CDR2 SQIVND (reference sequence). The V end lost 0 bases, the J end lost 8 bases, and 14 bases lay between the germline ends. CDR3 length: 15 amino acids. The CDR3 region has the DNA TGTGCCAGTAGTATAGATCGGGAAGGGGGTCATGAGCAGTTCTTC. Protein sequence: CASSIDREGGHEQFF.

This chain uses TRBV7-8 with TRBJ1-3, with 9 bases matching TRBD1. CDR1 is SGHVS, CDR2 FQNEAQ, per germline. This CDR3 has 15 residues. Unmatched junction bases numbered 2, after V lost 2 bases and J lost 3 bases. The CDR3 here is CASSLQDRGGNTIYF. The DNA of the CDR3 is TGTGCCAGCAGCTTACAGGACAGGGGTGGAAACACCATATATTTT.

This chain links TRBV10-3 with TRBJ1-1; possibly TRBD1 for D (5 bases). This CDR3 region has 15 residues. Trimming cost V 3 bases and J 3 bases, with 14 bases left between them. Germline V gene data show CDR1 as ENHRY and CDR2 as SYGVKD. CDR3 residues: CAISEGFGGDTEAFF. CDR3 DNA: TGTGCCATCAGTGAAGGGTTTGGGGGGGACACTGAAGCTTTCTTT.